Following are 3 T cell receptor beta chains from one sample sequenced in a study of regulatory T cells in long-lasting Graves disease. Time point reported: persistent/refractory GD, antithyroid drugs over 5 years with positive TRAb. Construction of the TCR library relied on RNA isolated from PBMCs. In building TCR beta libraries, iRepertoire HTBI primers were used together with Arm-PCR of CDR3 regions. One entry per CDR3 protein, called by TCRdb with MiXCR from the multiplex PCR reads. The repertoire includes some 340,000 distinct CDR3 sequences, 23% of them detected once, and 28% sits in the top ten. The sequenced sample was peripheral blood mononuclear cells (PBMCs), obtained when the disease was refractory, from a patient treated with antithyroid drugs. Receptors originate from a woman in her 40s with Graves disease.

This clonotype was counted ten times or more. The CDR3 loop reads CASSLAPPRYGYTF. DNA of the CDR3: TGTGCCAGCAGCTTAGCGCCACCGCGTTATGGCTACACCTTC. The rearrangement joins TRBV7-9 to TRBJ1-2; D is undetermined. V gave up 0 bases and J gave up 5 bases, with 10 bases separating them. This CDR3 comprises 14 residues. Germline values: CDR1 SEHNR, CDR2 FQNEAQ (reference sequence). Full variable domain (remainder filled in from reference TRBV7-9 and TRBJ1-2): DTGVSQNPRHKITKRGQNVTFRCDPISEHNRLYWYRQTLGQGPEFLTYFQNEAQLEKSRLLSDRFSAERPKGSFSTLEIQRTEQGDSAMYLCASSLAPPRYGYTFGSGTRLTVV.

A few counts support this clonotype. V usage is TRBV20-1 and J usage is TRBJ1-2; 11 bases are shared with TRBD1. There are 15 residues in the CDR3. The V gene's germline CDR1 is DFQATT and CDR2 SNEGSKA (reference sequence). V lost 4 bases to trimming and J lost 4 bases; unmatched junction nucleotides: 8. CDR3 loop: CSAIESDRGPYGYTF. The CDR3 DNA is TGCAGTGCTATTGAGTCGGACAGGGGGCCCTATGGCTACACCTTC.

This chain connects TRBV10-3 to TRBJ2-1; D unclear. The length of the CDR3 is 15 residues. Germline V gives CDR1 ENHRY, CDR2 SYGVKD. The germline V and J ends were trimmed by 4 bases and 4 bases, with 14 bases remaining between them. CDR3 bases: TGTGCCATCAGTGCTCAAGGCCTAAAATACAATGAGCAGTTCTTC. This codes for CAISAQGLKYNEQFF.